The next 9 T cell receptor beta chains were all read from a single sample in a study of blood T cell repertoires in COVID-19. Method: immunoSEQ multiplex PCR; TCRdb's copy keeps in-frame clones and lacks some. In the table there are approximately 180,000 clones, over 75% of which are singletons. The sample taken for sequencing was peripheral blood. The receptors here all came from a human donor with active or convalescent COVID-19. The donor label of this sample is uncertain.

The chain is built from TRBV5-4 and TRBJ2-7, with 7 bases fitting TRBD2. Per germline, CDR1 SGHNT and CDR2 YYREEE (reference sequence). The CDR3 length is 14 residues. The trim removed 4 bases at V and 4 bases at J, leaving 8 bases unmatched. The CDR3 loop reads CASSDGLVRYEQYF. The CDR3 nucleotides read TGTGCCAGCAGCGATGGACTAGTTCGGTACGAGCAGTACTTC.

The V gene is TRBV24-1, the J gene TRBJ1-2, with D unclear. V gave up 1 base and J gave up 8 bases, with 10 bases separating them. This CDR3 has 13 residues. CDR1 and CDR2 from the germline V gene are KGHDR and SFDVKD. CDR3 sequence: CATSDFRSRGYTF. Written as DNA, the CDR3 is TGTGCCACCAGTGATTTCCGATCGAGGGGCTACACCTTC.

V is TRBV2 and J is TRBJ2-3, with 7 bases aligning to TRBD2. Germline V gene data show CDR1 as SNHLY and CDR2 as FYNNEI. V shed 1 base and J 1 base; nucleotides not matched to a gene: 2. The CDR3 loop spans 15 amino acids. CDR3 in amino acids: CASSEDRGGTDTQYF. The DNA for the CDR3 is TGTGCCAGCAGTGAAGATCGGGGGGGCACAGATACGCAGTATTTT. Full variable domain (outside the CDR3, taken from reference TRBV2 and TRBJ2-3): EPEVTQTPSHQVTQMGQEVILRCVPISNHLYFYWYRQILGQKVEFLVSFYNNEISEKSEIFDDQFSVERPDGSNFTLKIRSTKLEDSAMYFCASSEDRGGTDTQYFGPGTRLTVL.

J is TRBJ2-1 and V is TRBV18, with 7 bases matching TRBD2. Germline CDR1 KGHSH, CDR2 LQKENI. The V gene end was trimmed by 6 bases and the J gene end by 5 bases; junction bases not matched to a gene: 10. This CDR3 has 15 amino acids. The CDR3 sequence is CASSSRAGVNNEQFF. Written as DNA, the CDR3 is TGTGCCAGCTCTTCGAGGGCGGGAGTAAACAATGAGCAGTTCTTC.

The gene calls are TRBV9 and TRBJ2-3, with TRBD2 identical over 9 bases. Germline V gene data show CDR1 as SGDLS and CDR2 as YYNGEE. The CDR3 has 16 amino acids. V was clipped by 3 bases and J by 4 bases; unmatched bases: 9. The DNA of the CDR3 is TGTGCCAGCAGCGGCGGGGGGGCCGCTTGGGCAGATACGCAGTATTTT. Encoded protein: CASSGGGAAWADTQYF.

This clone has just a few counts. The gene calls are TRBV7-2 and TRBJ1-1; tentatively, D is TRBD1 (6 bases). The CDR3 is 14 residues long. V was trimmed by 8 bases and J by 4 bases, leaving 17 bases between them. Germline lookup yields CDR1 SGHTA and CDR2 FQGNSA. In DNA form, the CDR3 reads TGTGCCAGCTCCTTACGGGGGGCATCCACTGAAGCTTTCTTT. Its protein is CASSLRGASTEAFF.

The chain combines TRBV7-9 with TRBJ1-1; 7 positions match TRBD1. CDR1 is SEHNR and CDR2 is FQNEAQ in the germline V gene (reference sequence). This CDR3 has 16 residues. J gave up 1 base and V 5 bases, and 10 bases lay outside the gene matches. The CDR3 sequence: CASSPQLGGGNTEAFF. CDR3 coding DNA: TGTGCCAGCAGCCCCCAGTTAGGGGGCGGGAACACTGAAGCTTTCTTT.

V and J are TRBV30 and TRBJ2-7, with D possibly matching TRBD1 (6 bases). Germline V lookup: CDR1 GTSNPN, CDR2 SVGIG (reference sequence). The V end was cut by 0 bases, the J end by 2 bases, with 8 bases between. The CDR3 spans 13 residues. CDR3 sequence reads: CAWSVTGTYEQYF. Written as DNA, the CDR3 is TGTGCCTGGAGTGTAACAGGGACCTACGAGCAGTACTTC.

The CDR3 is CASSSRPLQDQPQHF. In DNA form, the CDR3 reads TGTGCCAGCAGCTCTCGGCCATTACAGGATCAGCCCCAGCATTTT. The chain uses TRBV5-6 and TRBJ1-5, with D possibly TRBD1 on 5 matching bases. This CDR3 is 15 amino acids long. Germline lookup yields CDR1 SGHDT and CDR2 YYEEEE. Trimming shortened V by 3 bases and J by 5 bases, and 15 bases separated the two germline ends.